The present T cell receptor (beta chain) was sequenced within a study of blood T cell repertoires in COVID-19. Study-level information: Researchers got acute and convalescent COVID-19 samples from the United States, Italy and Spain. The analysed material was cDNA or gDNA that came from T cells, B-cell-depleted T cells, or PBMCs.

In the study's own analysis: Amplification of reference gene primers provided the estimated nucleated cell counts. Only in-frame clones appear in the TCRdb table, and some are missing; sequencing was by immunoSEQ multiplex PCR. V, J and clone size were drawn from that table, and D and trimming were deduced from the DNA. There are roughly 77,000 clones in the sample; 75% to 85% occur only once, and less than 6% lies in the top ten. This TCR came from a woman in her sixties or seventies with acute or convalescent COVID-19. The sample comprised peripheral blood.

Here the CDR3 reads CASSIGQGRTNYGYTF. In nucleotides, the CDR3 is TGTGCCAGTAGTATCGGACAGGGACGCACTAACTATGGCTACACCTTC. This rearrangement joins TRBV19 to TRBJ1-2, with TRBD1 matching 8 bases. The ends lost 3 bases at V and 0 bases at J; junction bases unmatched: 6. From germline, CDR1 is LNHDA and CDR2 SQIVND (reference sequence). This CDR3 is built from 16 residues. Complete variable domain (other parts from reference TRBV19 and TRBJ1-2): DGGITQSPKYLFRKEGQNVTLSCEQNLNHDAMYWYRQDPGQGLRLIYYSQIVNDFQKGDIAEGYSVSREKKESFPLTVTSAQKNPTAFYLCASSIGQGRTNYGYTFGSGTRLTVV.